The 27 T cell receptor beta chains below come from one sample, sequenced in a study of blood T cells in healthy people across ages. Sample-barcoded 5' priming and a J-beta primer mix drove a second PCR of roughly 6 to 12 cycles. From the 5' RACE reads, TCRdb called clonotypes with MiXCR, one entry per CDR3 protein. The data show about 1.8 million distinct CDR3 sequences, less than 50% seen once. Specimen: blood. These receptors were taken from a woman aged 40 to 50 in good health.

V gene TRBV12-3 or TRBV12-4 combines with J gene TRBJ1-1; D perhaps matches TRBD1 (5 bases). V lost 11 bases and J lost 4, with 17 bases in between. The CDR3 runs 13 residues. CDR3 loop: CAGGGGLGTEAFF. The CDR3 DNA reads TGTGCCGGGGGGGGAGGCCTGGGCACTGAAGCTTTCTTT.

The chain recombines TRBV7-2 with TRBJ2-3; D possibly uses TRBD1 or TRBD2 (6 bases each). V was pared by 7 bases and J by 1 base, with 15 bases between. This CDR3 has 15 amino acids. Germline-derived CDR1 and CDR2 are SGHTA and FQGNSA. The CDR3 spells CASNHGGPGTDTQYF. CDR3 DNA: TGTGCCAGCAACCATGGGGGGCCAGGCACAGATACGCAGTATTTT. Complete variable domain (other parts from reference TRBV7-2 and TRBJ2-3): GAGVSQSPSNKVTEKGKDVELRCDPISGHTALYWYRQSLGQGLEFLIYFQGNSAPDKSGLPSDRFSAERTGGSVSTLTIQRTQQEDSAVYLCASNHGGPGTDTQYFGPGTRLTVL.

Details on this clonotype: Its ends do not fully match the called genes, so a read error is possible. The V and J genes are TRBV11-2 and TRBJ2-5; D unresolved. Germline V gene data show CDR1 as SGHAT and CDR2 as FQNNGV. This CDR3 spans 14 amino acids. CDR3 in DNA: TGTGCCAGCAGCTTAGGTCAGAGCCAAGAGACCCTGTACTTC. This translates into CASSLGQSQETLYF.

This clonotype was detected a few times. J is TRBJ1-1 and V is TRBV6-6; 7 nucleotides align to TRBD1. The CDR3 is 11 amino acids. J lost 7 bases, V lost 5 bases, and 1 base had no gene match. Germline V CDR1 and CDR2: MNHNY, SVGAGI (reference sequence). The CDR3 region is CASSRDSEAFF. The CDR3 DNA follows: TGTGCCAGCAGTCGGGACAGTGAAGCTTTCTTT.

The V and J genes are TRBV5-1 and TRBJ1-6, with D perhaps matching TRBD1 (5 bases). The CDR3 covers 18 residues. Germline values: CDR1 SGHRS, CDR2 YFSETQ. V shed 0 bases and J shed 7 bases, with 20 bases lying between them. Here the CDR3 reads CASSLVGLTTGWNSPLHF. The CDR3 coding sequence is TGCGCCAGCAGCTTGGTTGGCCTTACTACAGGTTGGAATTCACCCCTCCACTTT.

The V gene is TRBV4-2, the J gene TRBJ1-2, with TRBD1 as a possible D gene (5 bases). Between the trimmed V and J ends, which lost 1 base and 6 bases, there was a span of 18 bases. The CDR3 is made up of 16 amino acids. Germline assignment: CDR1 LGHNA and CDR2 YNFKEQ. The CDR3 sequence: CASSQASRVLNDGYTF. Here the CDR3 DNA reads TGTGCCAGCAGCCAAGCAAGCAGGGTGCTGAACGATGGCTACACCTTC.

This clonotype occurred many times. The CDR3 loop is CAISESTGDFGGYTF. The CDR3 coding sequence is TGTGCCATCAGTGAGTCGACCGGGGATTTCGGCGGCTACACCTTC. The gene calls are TRBV10-3 and TRBJ1-2; no definite D call. The CDR3 extends over 15 amino acids. The V end lost 0 bases, the J end lost 8 bases, and 16 bases lay between the germline ends. Germline assignment: CDR1 ENHRY and CDR2 SYGVKD.

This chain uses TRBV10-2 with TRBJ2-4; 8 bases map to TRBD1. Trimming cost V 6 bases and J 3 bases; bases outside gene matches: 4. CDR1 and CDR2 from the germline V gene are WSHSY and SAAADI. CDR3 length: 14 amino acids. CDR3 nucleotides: TGCGCCAGCAGCCAGACAGGGGACAAAAACATTCAGTACTTC. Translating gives CASSQTGDKNIQYF.

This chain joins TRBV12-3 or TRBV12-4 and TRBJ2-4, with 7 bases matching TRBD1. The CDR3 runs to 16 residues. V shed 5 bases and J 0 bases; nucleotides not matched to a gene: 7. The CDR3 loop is CASSAGTELAKNIQYF. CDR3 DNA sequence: TGTGCCAGCAGTGCCGGGACAGAACTAGCCAAAAACATTCAGTACTTC.

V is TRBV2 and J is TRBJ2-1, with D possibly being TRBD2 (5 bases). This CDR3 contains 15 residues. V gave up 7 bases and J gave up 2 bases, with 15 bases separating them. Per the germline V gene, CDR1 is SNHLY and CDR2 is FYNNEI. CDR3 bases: TGTGCCAGCACCACTGAGGGTCGGGCCTACAATGAGCAGTTCTTC. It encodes CASTTEGRAYNEQFF.

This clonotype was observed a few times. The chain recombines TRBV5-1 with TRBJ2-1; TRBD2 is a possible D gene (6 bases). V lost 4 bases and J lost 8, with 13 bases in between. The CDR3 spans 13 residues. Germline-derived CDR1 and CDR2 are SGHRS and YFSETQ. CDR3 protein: CASSPTGVDEQFF. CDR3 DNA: TGCGCCAGCAGCCCAACGGGGGTCGATGAGCAGTTCTTC.

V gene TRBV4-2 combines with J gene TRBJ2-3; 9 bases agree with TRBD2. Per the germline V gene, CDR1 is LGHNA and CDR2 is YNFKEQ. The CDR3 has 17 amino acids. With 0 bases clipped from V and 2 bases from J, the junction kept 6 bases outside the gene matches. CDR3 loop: CASSQDWRGGPTDTQYF. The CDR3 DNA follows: TGTGCCAGCAGCCAAGATTGGCGGGGGGGCCCCACAGATACGCAGTATTTT.

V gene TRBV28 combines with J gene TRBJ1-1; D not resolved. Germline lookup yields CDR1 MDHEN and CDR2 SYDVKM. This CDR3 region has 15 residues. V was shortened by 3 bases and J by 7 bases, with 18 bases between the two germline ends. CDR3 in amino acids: CASSLSLGGPCEAFF. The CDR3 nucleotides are TGTGCCAGCAGTTTGTCTTTAGGAGGGCCCTGTGAAGCTTTCTTT.

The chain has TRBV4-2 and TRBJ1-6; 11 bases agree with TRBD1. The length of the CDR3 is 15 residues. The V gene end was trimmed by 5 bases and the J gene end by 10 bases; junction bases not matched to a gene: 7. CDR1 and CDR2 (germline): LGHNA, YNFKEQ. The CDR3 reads CASSLGQGAGSPLHF. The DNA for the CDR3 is TGTGCCAGCAGCTTAGGACAGGGGGCAGGATCACCCCTCCACTTT.

The CDR3 bases are TGTGCCAGCAGTCCTCACGGACAGAGTCGAACGGGCTACACCTTC. Translation gives CASSPHGQSRTGYTF. This chain connects TRBV28 to TRBJ1-2; weak D call: TRBD1 (6 bases). CDR3 length equals 15 residues. V gave up 5 bases and J gave up 8 bases, with 21 bases separating them. In germline, CDR1 is MDHEN, CDR2 SYDVKM.

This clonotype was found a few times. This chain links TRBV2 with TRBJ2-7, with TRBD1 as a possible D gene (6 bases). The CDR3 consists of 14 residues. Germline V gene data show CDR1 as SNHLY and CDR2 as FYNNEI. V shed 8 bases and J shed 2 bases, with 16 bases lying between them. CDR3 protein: CASEGKTGTYEQYF. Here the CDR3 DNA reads TGTGCCAGCGAAGGAAAGACAGGAACCTACGAGCAGTACTTC.

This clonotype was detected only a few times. The CDR3 region has the DNA TGTGCCAGCAGCGTACGTAATTCACCCCTCCACTTT. Translated: CASSVRNSPLHF. The chain has TRBV7-9 and TRBJ1-6; D is unresolved. The CDR3 spans 12 residues. V was trimmed by 5 bases and J by 6 bases, leaving 5 bases between them. CDR1 is SEHNR and CDR2 is FQNEAQ in the germline V gene (reference sequence).

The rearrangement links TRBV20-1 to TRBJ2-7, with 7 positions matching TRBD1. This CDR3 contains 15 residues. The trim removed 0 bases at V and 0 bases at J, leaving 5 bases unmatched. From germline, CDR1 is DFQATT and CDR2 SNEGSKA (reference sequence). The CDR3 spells CSARDGWDSSYEQYF. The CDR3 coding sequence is TGCAGTGCTAGAGATGGATGGGACAGCTCCTACGAGCAGTACTTC.

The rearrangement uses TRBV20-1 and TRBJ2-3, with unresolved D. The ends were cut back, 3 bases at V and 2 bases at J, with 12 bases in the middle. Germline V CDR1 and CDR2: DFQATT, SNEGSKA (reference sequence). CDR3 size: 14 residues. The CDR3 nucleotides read TGCAGTGCTAGCGCGCGGTCCAACACAGATACGCAGTATTTT. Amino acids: CSASARSNTDTQYF.

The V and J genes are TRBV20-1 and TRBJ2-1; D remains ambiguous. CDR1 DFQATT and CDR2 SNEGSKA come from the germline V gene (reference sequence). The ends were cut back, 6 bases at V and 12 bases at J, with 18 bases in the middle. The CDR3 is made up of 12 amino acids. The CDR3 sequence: CSAKRESVRQFF. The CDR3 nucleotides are TGCAGTGCAAAAAGAGAGTCGGTGCGGCAGTTCTTC.

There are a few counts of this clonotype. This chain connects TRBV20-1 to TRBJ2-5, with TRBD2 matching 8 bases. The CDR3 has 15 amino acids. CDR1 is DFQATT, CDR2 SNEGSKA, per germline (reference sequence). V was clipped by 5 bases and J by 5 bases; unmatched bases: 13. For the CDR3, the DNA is TGCAGTGCTCCAAACCGCGGGGGGCCGGGGGAGACCCAGTACTTC. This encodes CSAPNRGGPGETQYF.

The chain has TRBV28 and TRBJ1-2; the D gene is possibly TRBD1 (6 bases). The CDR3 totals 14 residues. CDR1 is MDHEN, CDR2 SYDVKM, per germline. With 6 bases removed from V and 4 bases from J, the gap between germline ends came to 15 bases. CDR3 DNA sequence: TGTGCCAGCAGCCTCCCCAGGGGCGGCTATGGCTACACCTTC. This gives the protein CASSLPRGGYGYTF.

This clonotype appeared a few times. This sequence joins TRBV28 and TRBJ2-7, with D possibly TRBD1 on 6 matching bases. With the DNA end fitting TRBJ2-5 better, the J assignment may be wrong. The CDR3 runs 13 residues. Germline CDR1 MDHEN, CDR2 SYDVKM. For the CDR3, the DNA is TGTGCCAGCAGTGACAGGTCCCGGGAGACCCAGTACTTC. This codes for CASSDRSRETQYF.

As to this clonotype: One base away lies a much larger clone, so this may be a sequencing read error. The CDR3 loop reads CASSQGTGDPYVQYF. The CDR3 region has the DNA TGTGCCAGCAGCCAAGGGACAGGGGACCCCTACGTGCAGTACTTC. The genes are TRBV4-2 and TRBJ2-5; TRBD1 agrees at 9 bases. Germline V gene sequence: CDR1 LGHNA, CDR2 YNFKEQ. Trimming cost V 1 base and J 11 bases; bases outside gene matches: 11. This CDR3 has 15 amino acids.

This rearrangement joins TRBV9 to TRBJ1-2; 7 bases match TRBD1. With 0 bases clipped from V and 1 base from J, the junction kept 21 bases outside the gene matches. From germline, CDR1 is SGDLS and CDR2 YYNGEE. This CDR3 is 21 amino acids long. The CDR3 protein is CASSVAVERSGTAAFNYGYTF. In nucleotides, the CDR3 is TGTGCCAGCAGCGTAGCCGTAGAGCGATCCGGGACAGCCGCCTTTAACTATGGCTACACCTTC.

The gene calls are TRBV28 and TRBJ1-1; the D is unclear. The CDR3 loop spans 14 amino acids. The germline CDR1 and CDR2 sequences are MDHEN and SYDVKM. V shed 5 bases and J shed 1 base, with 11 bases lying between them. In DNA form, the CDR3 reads TGTGCCAGCAGTGTTAACGTCCGGAACACTGAAGCTTTCTTT. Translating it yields CASSVNVRNTEAFF.

The CDR3 sequence: CSAPSGGKGNEKLFF. The CDR3 DNA reads as TGCAGTGCTCCATCGGGCGGAAAGGGTAATGAAAAACTGTTTTTT. V is TRBV20-1 and J is TRBJ1-4; no reliable D call. CDR1 is DFQATT, CDR2 SNEGSKA, per germline (reference sequence). This CDR3 region has 15 residues. V shed 5 bases and J shed 4 bases, with 17 bases lying between them.